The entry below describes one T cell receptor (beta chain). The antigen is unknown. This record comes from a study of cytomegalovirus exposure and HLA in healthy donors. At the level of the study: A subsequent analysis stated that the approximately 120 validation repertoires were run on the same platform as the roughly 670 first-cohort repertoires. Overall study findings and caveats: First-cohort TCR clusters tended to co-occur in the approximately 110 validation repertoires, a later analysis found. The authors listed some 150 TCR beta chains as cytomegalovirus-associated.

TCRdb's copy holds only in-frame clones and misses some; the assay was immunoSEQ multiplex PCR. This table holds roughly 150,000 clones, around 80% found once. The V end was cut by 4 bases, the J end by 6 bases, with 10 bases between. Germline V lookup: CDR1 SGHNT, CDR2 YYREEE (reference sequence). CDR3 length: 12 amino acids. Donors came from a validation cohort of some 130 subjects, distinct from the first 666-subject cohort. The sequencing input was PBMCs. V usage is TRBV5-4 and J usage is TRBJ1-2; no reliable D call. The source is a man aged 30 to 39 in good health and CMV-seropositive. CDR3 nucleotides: TGTGCCAGCAGCGAGGTGCGGCATGGCTACACCTTC. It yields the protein CASSEVRHGYTF.